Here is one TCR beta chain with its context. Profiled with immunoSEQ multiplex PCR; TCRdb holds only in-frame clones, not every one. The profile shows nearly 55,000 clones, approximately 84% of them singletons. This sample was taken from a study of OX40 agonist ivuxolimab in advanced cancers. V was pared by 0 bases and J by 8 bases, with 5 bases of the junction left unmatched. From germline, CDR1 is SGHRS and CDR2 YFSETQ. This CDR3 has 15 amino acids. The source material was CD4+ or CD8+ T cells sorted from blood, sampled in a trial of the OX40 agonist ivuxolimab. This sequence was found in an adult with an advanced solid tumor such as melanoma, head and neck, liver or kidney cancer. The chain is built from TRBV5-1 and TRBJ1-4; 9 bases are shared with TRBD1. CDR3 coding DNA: TGCGCCAGCAGCTTGGTACAGGGGGCGGGAGAAAAACTGTTTTTT. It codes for CASSLVQGAGEKLFF.